One sample yielded the 23 T cell receptor beta chains listed below, sequenced in a study of T cell repertoires in cytomegalovirus infection. One entry per CDR3 protein results from TCRdb running MiXCR on the reads. This sample carries about 360,000 distinct CDR3 sequences, about a sixth of them seen once, and the ten largest clones take approximately 10%. Sequencing was carried out using PBMCs. The origin of the receptors is a human donor in good health (CMV status not recorded). Some clones in this sample may be carry-over from other donors' samples.

In this sample, this clonotype turned up many times. The chain employs TRBV7-2 and TRBJ1-5; weak D call: TRBD1 (6 bases). From germline, CDR1 is SGHTA and CDR2 FQGNSA. Deletions cut 5 bases from V and 1 base from J, with 12 bases between. This CDR3 spans 15 amino acids. DNA of the CDR3: TGTGCCAGCAGCCGACAGGAGGGGAGCAATCAGCCCCAGCATTTT. It translates to CASSRQEGSNQPQHF.

The table lists this clonotype with many counts. The gene calls are TRBV7-9 and TRBJ1-5; D ambiguous. CDR1 SEHNR and CDR2 FQNEAQ come from the germline V gene (reference sequence). This CDR3 is built from 14 residues. The V end was cut by 2 bases, the J end by 0 bases, with 5 bases between. The CDR3 is CASSLRDSNQPQHF. The CDR3 region has the DNA TGTGCCAGCAGCTTAAGAGATAGCAATCAGCCCCAGCATTTT.

This clonotype occurred a few times. The chain combines TRBV20-1 with TRBJ2-7; D ambiguous. Trimming took 3 bases from V and 7 from J, leaving 16 bases between them. CDR3 length: 13 amino acids. Germline V gene sequence: CDR1 DFQATT, CDR2 SNEGSKA (reference sequence). The CDR3 loop reads CSASTSGLDEQYF. CDR3 DNA: TGCAGTGCTAGTACTTCCGGGCTAGATGAGCAGTACTTC.

This clonotype was observed a few times. J is TRBJ1-5 and V is TRBV7-2; possible D gene TRBD1, 6 bases. The germline CDR1 and CDR2 sequences are SGHTA and FQGNSA. The CDR3 consists of 13 residues. Trimming pared 3 bases from V and 7 bases from J, leaving 10 bases between. The CDR3, as DNA: TGTGCCAGCAGCTTGACAGGTTTACAGCCCCAGCATTTT. This gives the protein CASSLTGLQPQHF.

Written as DNA, the CDR3 is TGCAGTGCTAGAGATGACAGGGCCGATGAAGCTTTCTTT. Its protein is CSARDDRADEAFF. The chain couples TRBV20-1 to TRBJ1-1; 7 bases line up with TRBD1. This CDR3 has 13 residues. Germline lookup yields CDR1 DFQATT and CDR2 SNEGSKA (reference sequence). V shed 0 bases and J 7 bases; nucleotides not matched to a gene: 5.

This clonotype was observed many times. This chain joins TRBV10-3 and TRBJ2-1, with D unresolved. The germline CDR1 and CDR2 sequences are ENHRY and SYGVKD. The CDR3 totals 15 residues. The V and J ends lost 10 bases and 0 bases respectively, with 16 bases between them. The CDR3 protein is CATTTKADSYNEQFF. CDR3 DNA sequence: TGTGCCACCACCACAAAGGCCGACTCCTACAATGAGCAGTTCTTC.

The chain recombines TRBV7-6 with TRBJ1-1, with 8 nucleotides matching TRBD1. This CDR3 has 14 residues. Germline V gene lookup returns CDR1 SGHVS and CDR2 FNYEAQ. V dropped 5 bases and J dropped 6; count of bases not matched to a gene: 8. The CDR3 sequence is CASSITGGRAEAFF. The CDR3 DNA follows: TGTGCCAGCAGCATAACAGGGGGGAGGGCTGAAGCTTTCTTT.

The V and J genes are TRBV20-1 and TRBJ1-2; no firm D call. Germline V lookup: CDR1 DFQATT, CDR2 SNEGSKA (reference sequence). The CDR3 is made up of 14 amino acids. V was pared by 1 base and J by 6 bases, with 15 bases between. The CDR3 sequence is CSARAEKEWDGYTF. The DNA for the CDR3 is TGCAGTGCTAGAGCGGAGAAGGAATGGGATGGCTACACCTTC.

V usage is TRBV4-2 and J usage is TRBJ1-3; D remains ambiguous. Germline V gives CDR1 LGHNA, CDR2 YNFKEQ. V lost 4 bases to trimming and J lost 1 base, with 14 bases between them. This CDR3 has 16 residues. CDR3 region: CASSRRTAASGNTIYF. For the CDR3, the DNA is TGTGCCAGCAGCCGACGGACGGCCGCATCTGGAAACACCATATATTTT.

Ten or more counts support this clonotype. The chain employs TRBV4-2 and TRBJ1-1; D is unresolved. The length of the CDR3 is 15 residues. V dropped 3 bases and J dropped 5 bases, with 16 bases sitting between them. Germline V gene sequence: CDR1 LGHNA, CDR2 YNFKEQ. CDR3 sequence: CASSHGGFGGTEAFF. The CDR3, as DNA: TGTGCCAGCAGCCATGGAGGATTCGGAGGGACTGAAGCTTTCTTT.

A few counts support this clonotype. The chain joins TRBV28 to TRBJ2-1, with D tentatively TRBD2 (6 bases). CDR3 length: 15 amino acids. Trimming pared 2 bases from V and 7 bases from J, leaving 15 bases between. The germline CDR1 and CDR2 sequences are MDHEN and SYDVKM. The CDR3 DNA is TGTGCCAGCAGTTTAGGTTCGGGCGGGGTAAATGAGCAGTTCTTC. This codes for CASSLGSGGVNEQFF.

The CDR3 DNA follows: TGTGCCAGCAGCTCGGGACAGTATTTACAGCCCCAGCATTTT. Translation gives CASSSGQYLQPQHF. The chain combines TRBV9 with TRBJ1-5, with 7 bases that match TRBD1. With V trimmed by 4 bases and J by 7 bases, 8 bases remained unmatched. The CDR3 covers 14 residues. Germline assignment: CDR1 SGDLS and CDR2 YYNGEE.

The rearrangement links TRBV3-1 to TRBJ1-2, with D perhaps TRBD1 (5 bases). Trimming removed 5 bases at V and 1 base at J, with 11 bases between. CDR1 is LGHDT, CDR2 YNNKEL, per germline (reference sequence). The CDR3 is 14 residues long. CDR3 coding DNA: TGTGCCAGCAGCACATCAGGGAATAACTATGGCTACACCTTC. It encodes CASSTSGNNYGYTF. The variable domain in full, with the rest retrieved from reference TRBV3-1 and TRBJ1-2, is DTAVSQTPKYLVTQMGNDKSIKCEQNLGHDTMYWYKQDSKKFLKIMFSYNNKELIINETVPNRFSPKSPDKAHLNLHINSLELGDSAVYFCASSTSGNNYGYTFGSGTRLTVV.

The chain is built from TRBV2 and TRBJ2-3; D unresolved. Deletions cut 3 bases from V and 5 bases from J, with 6 bases between. CDR1 SNHLY and CDR2 FYNNEI come from the germline V gene. This CDR3 region has 12 residues. Written as DNA, the CDR3 is TGTGCCAGCAGTGATCAGATAGATACGCAGTATTTT. As protein: CASSDQIDTQYF.

V gene TRBV18 combines with J gene TRBJ2-7; D is undetermined. The germline CDR1 and CDR2 sequences are KGHSH and LQKENI. Trimming left V 3 bases short and J 3 bases short, with 15 bases between. CDR3 length: 15 residues. CDR3 amino acids: CASSPSPIGIYEQYF. Here the CDR3 DNA reads TGTGCCAGCTCACCCTCTCCCATAGGGATCTACGAGCAGTACTTC. The full variable domain, completed using reference TRBV18 and TRBJ2-7, is NAGVMQNPRHLVRRRGQEARLRCSPMKGHSHVYWYRQLPEEGLKFMVYLQKENIIDESGMPKERFSAEFPKEGPSILRIQQVVRGDSAAYFCASSPSPIGIYEQYFGPGTRLTVT.

Ten or more counts support this clonotype. The V gene is TRBV7-2, the J gene TRBJ2-1; the match to TRBD2 covers 8 bases. Trimming cost V 5 bases and J 7 bases; bases outside gene matches: 7. This CDR3 has 14 amino acids. The germline gives CDR1 SGHTA, CDR2 FQGNSA. CDR3 amino acids: CASSPRLARNEQFF. In nucleotides, the CDR3 is TGTGCCAGCAGCCCTAGACTAGCGCGGAATGAGCAGTTCTTC.

The chain joins TRBV25-1 to TRBJ1-6; 9 bases are shared with TRBD1. This CDR3 region has 14 residues. Germline assignment: CDR1 MGHDK and CDR2 SYGVNS. V gave up 5 bases and J gave up 9 bases; unmatched junction bases: 5. CDR3 amino acids: CASSWDRAGSPLHF. CDR3 sequence (DNA): TGTGCCAGCAGTTGGGACAGGGCGGGTTCACCCCTCCACTTT.

The J gene is TRBJ2-7, the V gene TRBV20-1, with 8 positions matching TRBD2. The CDR3 sequence is 13 residues long. Trimming took 6 bases from V and 3 from J; bases not matched to a gene: 7. Germline V gives CDR1 DFQATT, CDR2 SNEGSKA (reference sequence). CDR3 region: CSAFDGGDYEQYF. The CDR3 nucleotides read TGCAGTGCCTTCGACGGGGGGGACTACGAGCAGTACTTC.

The sample holds a few counts of this clonotype. The V and J genes are TRBV7-8 and TRBJ1-4; 9 bases agree with TRBD1. The V segment lost 5 bases and the J segment 8 bases; nucleotides outside the gene matches: 9. There are 15 residues in the CDR3. The germline gives CDR1 SGHVS, CDR2 FQNEAQ. This CDR3 reads CASSPSQGAGEKLFF. The CDR3 DNA is TGTGCCAGCAGCCCGTCACAGGGGGCTGGAGAAAAACTGTTTTTT.

The V gene is TRBV6-2 or TRBV6-3, the J gene TRBJ1-5; D is uncertain. V dropped 0 bases and J dropped 7 bases, with 10 bases sitting between them. There are 14 residues in the CDR3. Per germline, CDR1 MNHEY and CDR2 SVGEGT. The CDR3 DNA reads as TGTGCCAGCAGTTACTCGAATATAGGGCAGCCCCAGCATTTT. This encodes CASSYSNIGQPQHF.

This clonotype was detected only a few times. The V gene is TRBV4-1, the J gene TRBJ1-6, with 10 bases aligning to TRBD1. The CDR3 has 16 residues. Trimming removed 1 base from V and 6 bases from J; junction bases left unmatched: 3. Germline CDR1 is MGHRA and CDR2 is YSYEKL. Here the CDR3 reads CASSQGQGARNSPLHF. As DNA, the CDR3 is TGCGCCAGCAGCCAAGGACAGGGGGCGCGTAATTCACCCCTCCACTTT.

This clonotype appeared a single time. Here the CDR3 reads CASSSYGTGRETQYF. As DNA, the CDR3 is TGTGCCAGCAGCTCATACGGGACAGGGAGGGAGACCCAGTACTTC. The chain is built from TRBV7-2 and TRBJ2-5; 9 nucleotides line up with TRBD1. V shed 4 bases, J shed 5 bases, and the junction held 8 bases outside the gene matches. CDR3 length: 15 amino acids. Looked up from germline, CDR1 is SGHTA and CDR2 is FQGNSA.

This clonotype was recorded at least ten times. This chain uses TRBV7-2 with TRBJ2-3; the D is unclear. CDR1 is SGHTA, CDR2 FQGNSA, per germline. This CDR3 contains 12 residues. V dropped 4 bases and J dropped 10 bases, with 12 bases sitting between them. The CDR3 coding sequence is TGTGCCAGCAGCTCAACAGAATACGCGCAGTATTTT. Its translation: CASSSTEYAQYF.